This entry lists 29 T cell receptor beta chains sequenced from one sample in a study of post-analysis software for immune sequencing data. Study conclusions and caveats: Relative to controls, patients had about five TRBV segments at higher frequency, with TRBV5-6, TRBV5-1 and TRBV20-1 among these.

Built from TCR beta cDNA, the libraries had unique molecular identifiers in them. TCRdb redid the calling of the PCR reads with MiXCR, one entry per CDR3 protein. The sample includes about 460,000 distinct CDR3 sequences, roughly 45% of them seen just once. Antigens of these TCRs are unknown. The sequenced material came from blood. These receptors all stem from a girl aged 5-17 years with multiple sclerosis.

This chain joins TRBV5-1 and TRBJ2-1; D might be TRBD1 (6 bases). With 0 bases removed from V and 2 bases from J, the gap between germline ends came to 9 bases. Germline V gives CDR1 SGHRS, CDR2 YFSETQ. The CDR3 has 15 amino acids. The CDR3 region is CASSLDRAAYNEQFF. The CDR3 bases are TGCGCCAGCAGCTTGGACAGGGCGGCCTACAATGAGCAGTTCTTC.

As concerns this clonotype: Germline and junction disagree at one end, which may indicate a read error. This sequence joins TRBV12-3 or TRBV12-4 and TRBJ1-5, with D uncertain. The length of the CDR3 is 15 residues. The CDR3 loop is CASSLTLSGNRPQHF. For the CDR3, the DNA is TGTGCCAGCAGTTTAACTCTCAGCGGCAATCGGCCCCAGCATTTT.

In this sample, this clonotype turned up once. This chain uses TRBV29-1 with TRBJ1-2, with D uncertain. CDR3 size: 13 residues. Per germline, CDR1 SQVTM and CDR2 ANQGSEA. Trimming shortened V by 6 bases and J by 0 bases, and 11 bases separated the two germline ends. CDR3 coding DNA: TGCAGCGTCATGAAGACGGCTAACTATGGCTACACCTTC. Translation gives CSVMKTANYGYTF.

This rearrangement joins TRBV20-1 to TRBJ2-1; 7 bases align to TRBD1. The V gene end was trimmed by 3 bases and the J gene end by 1 base; junction bases not matched to a gene: 6. The CDR3 length is 15 residues. Germline lookup yields CDR1 DFQATT and CDR2 SNEGSKA (reference sequence). CDR3 bases: TGCAGTGCTAGCGGGACAGAGGATTCCTACAATGAGCAGTTCTTC. Translated, it gives CSASGTEDSYNEQFF.

The chain couples TRBV28 to TRBJ2-5; D possibly matches TRBD1 or TRBD2 (6 bases each). V lost 7 bases to trimming and J lost 5 bases, with 17 bases between them. CDR3 length equals 14 residues. Germline V gives CDR1 MDHEN, CDR2 SYDVKM. The CDR3 spells CASTTPRGPETQYF. DNA for the CDR3: TGTGCCAGCACCACCCCACGGGGGCCCGAGACCCAGTACTTC.

The chain employs TRBV20-1 and TRBJ2-5; 12 positions match TRBD2. This CDR3 has 17 residues. From germline, CDR1 is DFQATT and CDR2 SNEGSKA (reference sequence). The junction had 11 bases not matched to a gene; V was cut back by 1 base and J by 5 bases. The CDR3: CSARGPPSGRALETQYF. The CDR3 DNA sequence: TGCAGTGCTAGAGGGCCACCTAGCGGGAGGGCCTTGGAGACCCAGTACTTC.

The table lists this clonotype with a few counts. V gene TRBV20-1 combines with J gene TRBJ2-3, with 10 bases fitting TRBD2. The ends lost 5 bases at V and 2 bases at J; junction bases unmatched: 10. Germline V gene sequence: CDR1 DFQATT, CDR2 SNEGSKA (reference sequence). The CDR3 contains 16 residues. The CDR3 bases are TGCAGTGCTTCCCAACTAGGACTAGCGGTCACAGATACGCAGTATTTT. The encoded protein is CSASQLGLAVTDTQYF.

The gene calls are TRBV7-2 and TRBJ1-2, with D possibly being TRBD1 (5 bases). Trimming pared 5 bases from V and 8 bases from J, leaving 15 bases between. Germline V gene data show CDR1 as SGHTA and CDR2 as FQGNSA. CDR3 length equals 13 residues. CDR3 bases: TGTGCCAGCAGCCACAACGGGGGGGAAGGCTACACCTTC. Protein: CASSHNGGEGYTF.

This clonotype has more than one count but fewer than ten. The V and J genes are TRBV6-2 or TRBV6-3 and TRBJ1-1, with 8 bases matching TRBD1. The CDR3 spans 12 residues. Germline lookup yields CDR1 MNHEY and CDR2 SVGEGT. The J segment lost 9 bases and the V segment lost 0 bases, leaving 0 bases of the junction unmatched. The CDR3 reads CASSYSRGQAFF. The CDR3 DNA follows: TGTGCCAGCAGTTACTCCAGGGGGCAAGCTTTCTTT.

This clonotype was found many times. The V gene is TRBV3-1, the J gene TRBJ2-6; D not certain. Trimming stripped 4 bases from V and 4 bases from J, with 5 bases between. The CDR3 has 13 amino acids. Germline CDR1 LGHDT, CDR2 YNNKEL (reference sequence). This CDR3 is CASSLYGANVLTF. CDR3 nucleotide sequence: TGTGCCAGCAGCCTATACGGGGCCAACGTCCTGACTTTC.

V gene TRBV20-1 combines with J gene TRBJ2-7; D could derive from TRBD1 or TRBD2 (5 bases each). Germline CDR1 reads DFQATT; CDR2 reads SNEGSKA (reference sequence). CDR3 length: 16 amino acids. V gave up 1 base and J gave up 0 bases, with 16 bases separating them. The CDR3 region is CSARAQRDGSSYEQYF. The CDR3 DNA follows: TGCAGTGCTAGAGCGCAGAGGGACGGAAGCTCCTACGAGCAGTACTTC.

J is TRBJ1-5 and V is TRBV24-1; 9 nucleotides match TRBD1. Germline assignment: CDR1 KGHDR and CDR2 SFDVKD. The V gene end was trimmed by 7 bases and the J gene end by 6 bases; junction bases not matched to a gene: 3. The CDR3 spans 13 residues. The CDR3 region is CATSTGGGQPQHF. The DNA of the CDR3 is TGTGCCACCAGCACAGGGGGCGGTCAGCCCCAGCATTTT.

This clonotype was found a few times. The chain joins TRBV6-5 to TRBJ2-7, with 9 bases that match TRBD2. The V gene's germline CDR1 is MNHEY and CDR2 SVGAGI. This CDR3 region has 15 residues. V lost 5 bases to trimming and J lost 2 bases; unmatched junction nucleotides: 7. The CDR3 region has the DNA TGTGCCAGCAGTACCTCCGGGACTAGCCCCTACGAGCAGTACTTC. This encodes CASSTSGTSPYEQYF.

The chain joins TRBV28 to TRBJ2-7; D might be TRBD2 (6 bases). This CDR3 has 15 amino acids. Between the trimmed V and J ends, which lost 8 bases and 2 bases, there was a span of 19 bases. CDR1 is MDHEN, CDR2 SYDVKM, per germline. The CDR3 nucleotides read TGTGCCAGCTTACCATTTAGCGGAAATCCCTACGAGCAGTACTTC. Translated, it gives CASLPFSGNPYEQYF.

This clonotype was counted between two and nine times. The rearrangement joins TRBV29-1 to TRBJ1-1; a possible D gene is TRBD1 (5 bases). Germline loops: CDR1 SQVTM, CDR2 ANQGSEA. This CDR3 has 13 amino acids. Trimming pared 3 bases from V and 3 bases from J, leaving 11 bases between. CDR3: CSVEGVLDTEAFF. Written as DNA, the CDR3 is TGCAGCGTTGAGGGGGTACTAGACACTGAAGCTTTCTTT.

The sample holds a few counts of this clonotype. The chain carries TRBV6-6 and TRBJ2-7, with TRBD1 identical over 7 bases. Near its end, the DNA agrees better with TRBJ2-5, so the J call may be wrong. This CDR3 is 17 amino acids long. Germline CDR1 reads MNHNY; CDR2 reads SVGAGI (reference sequence). The CDR3 region is CASSYWVGQHKGETQYF. The CDR3 coding sequence is TGTGCCAGCAGTTATTGGGTGGGACAGCACAAGGGGGAGACCCAGTACTTC.

V gene TRBV5-1 combines with J gene TRBJ1-1, with D unresolved. The CDR3 spans 13 residues. V was cut by 3 bases and J by 5 bases, with 11 bases left in between. CDR1 is SGHRS and CDR2 is YFSETQ in the germline V gene. The CDR3 sequence: CASSSGLITEAFF. As DNA, the CDR3 is TGCGCCAGCAGCTCGGGGTTGATAACTGAAGCTTTCTTT.

V usage is TRBV5-1 and J usage is TRBJ2-1; possible D gene TRBD1, 6 bases. Germline V gives CDR1 SGHRS, CDR2 YFSETQ. The CDR3 contains 13 residues. The V and J ends lost 5 bases and 10 bases respectively, with 16 bases between them. CDR3 sequence: CASSLNRVSEQFF. In nucleotides, the CDR3 is TGCGCCAGCAGTCTCAACAGGGTAAGCGAGCAGTTCTTC.

This clonotype showed up just a few times. One end of the junction fails to match germline, which may point to a read error. The rearrangement joins TRBV12-3 or TRBV12-4 to TRBJ2-3; D gene ambiguous. The CDR3 totals 12 residues. The CDR3: CASSLSTDAQYF. The CDR3 DNA sequence: TGTGCCAGCAGTTTAAGCACAGATGCGCAGTATTTT.

This clonotype has a handful of counts. The gene calls are TRBV20-1 and TRBJ2-7, with 8 bases fitting TRBD1. This CDR3 is 16 amino acids long. From germline, CDR1 is DFQATT and CDR2 SNEGSKA (reference sequence). V lost 0 bases, J lost 3 bases, and 10 bases stayed unmatched. The CDR3: CSARDRLDRAFYEQYF. CDR3 sequence (DNA): TGCAGTGCTAGAGATAGGCTGGACAGGGCCTTCTACGAGCAGTACTTC.

The V call is TRBV6-1, the J call TRBJ2-1, with D hard to call. The CDR3 runs 12 residues. V was trimmed by 5 bases and J by 9 bases, leaving 11 bases between them. In germline, CDR1 is MNHNS, CDR2 SASEGT. CDR3 amino acids: CASSKREVEQFF. The CDR3 DNA reads as TGTGCCAGCAGTAAGAGAGAAGTTGAGCAGTTCTTC.

This clonotype was seen a handful of times. The rearrangement joins TRBV27 to TRBJ2-1; 9 bases are shared with TRBD1. Germline lookup yields CDR1 MNHEY and CDR2 SMNVEV (reference sequence). The CDR3 is 18 residues long. The V and J ends lost 6 bases and 4 bases, in that order; junction bases with no gene match: 16. As DNA, the CDR3 is TGTGCCAGCAGACTGCTGACAGGGGGGATGGTGTTTTACAATGAGCAGTTCTTC. This gives the protein CASRLLTGGMVFYNEQFF.

The J gene is TRBJ2-7, the V gene TRBV7-8; the D gene could be TRBD1 or TRBD2 (6 bases each). V was shortened by 4 bases and J by 5 bases, with 15 bases between the two germline ends. The CDR3 runs 14 residues. The germline V gene encodes CDR1 SGHVS and CDR2 FQNEAQ. The CDR3 sequence is CASSSVGGWDEQYF. For the CDR3, the DNA is TGTGCCAGCAGCTCGGTGGGGGGCTGGGACGAGCAGTACTTC.

This clonotype came up a few times. The rearrangement uses TRBV12-3 or TRBV12-4 and TRBJ1-1; D not resolved. The CDR3 totals 11 residues. V shed 3 bases and J shed 10 bases, with 9 bases lying between them. The CDR3 loop is CASSFRWIAFF. Here the CDR3 DNA reads TGTGCCAGCAGTTTTCGCTGGATAGCTTTCTTT.

As DNA, the CDR3 is TGTGCCAGCAGCTTGGTGCCGACGGGACAGGGGGCAAATGAGCAGTTCTTC. Its protein product is CASSLVPTGQGANEQFF. J is TRBJ2-1 and V is TRBV5-6; TRBD1 matches 12 bases. Germline V gene data show CDR1 as SGHDT and CDR2 as YYEEEE. The CDR3 loop spans 17 amino acids. With V trimmed by 0 bases and J by 7 bases, 8 bases remained unmatched.

This clonotype has ten or more counts. The chain recombines TRBV28 with TRBJ2-7; 7 bases match TRBD1. This CDR3 has 15 amino acids. The germline V gene encodes CDR1 MDHEN and CDR2 SYDVKM. The V and J ends lost 6 bases and 1 base, in that order; junction bases with no gene match: 9. CDR3 bases: TGTGCCAGCAGCCTCTCCGGGACAGAATCCTACGAGCAGTACTTC. Protein product: CASSLSGTESYEQYF.

This chain joins TRBV9 and TRBJ2-7; D might be TRBD2 (6 bases). Trimming removed 4 bases at V and 12 bases at J, with 17 bases between. The V gene's germline CDR1 is SGDLS and CDR2 YYNGEE. The CDR3 extends over 12 amino acids. The CDR3: CASSKDQRSGYF. CDR3 DNA sequence: TGTGCCAGCAGCAAGGACCAGCGTAGCGGGTACTTC. Together with reference TRBV9 and TRBJ2-7, the CDR3 gives the full variable domain: DSGVTQTPKHLITATGQRVTLRCSPRSGDLSVYWYQQSLDQGLQFLIQYYNGEERAKGNILERFSAQQFPDLHSELNLSSLELGDSALYFCASSKDQRSGYFGPGTRLTVT.

This clonotype was recorded a few times. The chain couples TRBV20-1 to TRBJ2-7; D is perhaps TRBD1 (6 bases). The germline V and J ends were trimmed by 0 bases and 5 bases, with 17 bases remaining between them. The CDR3 is 15 amino acids. From germline, CDR1 is DFQATT and CDR2 SNEGSKA (reference sequence). As DNA, the CDR3 is TGCAGTGCTAGAGAGACCGGGACACCAAAGGACGAGCAGTACTTC. Its translation is CSARETGTPKDEQYF.

This chain links TRBV20-1 with TRBJ2-6; D might be TRBD1 or TRBD2, each matching 5 bases. The CDR3 spans 17 residues. Germline values: CDR1 DFQATT, CDR2 SNEGSKA (reference sequence). V lost 6 bases and J lost 0, with 18 bases in between. Here the CDR3 reads CSAGVGEPSSGANVLTF. The CDR3 region has the DNA TGCAGTGCGGGGGTGGGGGAGCCTAGCTCTGGGGCCAACGTCCTGACTTTC.